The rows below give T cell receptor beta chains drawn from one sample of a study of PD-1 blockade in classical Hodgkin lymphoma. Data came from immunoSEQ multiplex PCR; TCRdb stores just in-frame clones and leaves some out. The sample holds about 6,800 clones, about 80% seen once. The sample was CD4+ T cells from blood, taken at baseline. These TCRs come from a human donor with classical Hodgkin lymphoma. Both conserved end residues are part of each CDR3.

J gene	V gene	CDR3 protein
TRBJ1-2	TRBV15	CATSEEGYGYTF
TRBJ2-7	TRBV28	CASSKGLAGAYEQYF
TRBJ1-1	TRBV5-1	CASSGDSLNTEAFF
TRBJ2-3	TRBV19	CASRKPSTDTQYF
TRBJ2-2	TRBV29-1	CSVDRGNTGELFF
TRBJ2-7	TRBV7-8	CASSLDPQGTYEQYF
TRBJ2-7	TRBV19	CASSRTVSYEQYF
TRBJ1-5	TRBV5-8	CASSGGTGMVQPQHF
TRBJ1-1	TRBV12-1	CASRSGTDNTEAFF
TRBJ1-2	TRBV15	CATSRNPGQGARGYTF